The 2 T cell receptor beta chains given below trace back to one sample, sequenced in a study of T cell repertoires in cytomegalovirus infection. Their cognate antigens are unknown. TCRdb itself ran the reads through MiXCR, one entry per CDR3 protein. The table includes under 350,000 distinct CDR3 sequences, about 20% detected once. The material was cultured PBMCs, obtained from culture after CMV antigen stimulation. Source of these receptors: a human donor in good health (CMV status not recorded). Some clones in this sample may be carry-over from other donors' samples.

This clonotype was found once. The V gene is TRBV7-2, the J gene TRBJ2-2; the D is unclear. Germline CDR1 reads SGHTA; CDR2 reads FQGNSA. This CDR3 comprises 16 residues. V lost 4 bases to trimming and J lost 1 base, with 13 bases between them. Here the CDR3 reads CASSYVVSMNTGELFF. In DNA, the CDR3 is TGTGCCAGCAGCTATGTGGTCAGCATGAACACCGGGGAGCTGTTTTTT.

The chain carries TRBV28 and TRBJ1-5; a weak D match, TRBD1 (6 bases). The V and J ends lost 7 bases and 1 base respectively, with 17 bases between them. Germline V gene data show CDR1 as MDHEN and CDR2 as SYDVKM. The CDR3 contains 16 residues. The CDR3, as DNA: TGTGCCAGCAATTCTGGTGGGGGCTCGAGCAATCAGCCCCAGCATTTT. Its translation is CASNSGGGSSNQPQHF.